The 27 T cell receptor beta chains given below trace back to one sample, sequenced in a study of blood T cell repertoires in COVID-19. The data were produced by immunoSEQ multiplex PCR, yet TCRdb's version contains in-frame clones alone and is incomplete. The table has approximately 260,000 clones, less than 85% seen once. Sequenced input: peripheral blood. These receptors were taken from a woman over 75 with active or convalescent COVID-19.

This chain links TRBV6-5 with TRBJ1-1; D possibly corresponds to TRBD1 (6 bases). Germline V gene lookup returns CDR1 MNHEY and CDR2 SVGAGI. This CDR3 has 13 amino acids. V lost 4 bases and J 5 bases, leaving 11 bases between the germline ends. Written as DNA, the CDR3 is TGTGCCAGCAGTTTCAGGGGTGGGACTGAAGCTTTCTTT. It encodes CASSFRGGTEAFF.

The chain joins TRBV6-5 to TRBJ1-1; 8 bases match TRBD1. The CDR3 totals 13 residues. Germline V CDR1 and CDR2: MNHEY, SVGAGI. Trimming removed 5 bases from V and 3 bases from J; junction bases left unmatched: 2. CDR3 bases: TGTGCCAGCAGTAAGGACAGGGACACTGAAGCTTTCTTT. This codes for CASSKDRDTEAFF.

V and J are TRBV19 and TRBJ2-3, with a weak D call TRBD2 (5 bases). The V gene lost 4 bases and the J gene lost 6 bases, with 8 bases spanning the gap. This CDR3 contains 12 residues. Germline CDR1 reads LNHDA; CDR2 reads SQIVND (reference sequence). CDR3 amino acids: CASSRESDTQYF. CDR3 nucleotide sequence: TGTGCCAGTAGTAGGGAGTCGGATACGCAGTATTTT.

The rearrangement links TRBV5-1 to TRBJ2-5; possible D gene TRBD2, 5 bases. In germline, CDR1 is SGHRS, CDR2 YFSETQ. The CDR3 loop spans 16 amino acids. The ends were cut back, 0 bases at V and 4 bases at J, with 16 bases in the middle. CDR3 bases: TGCGCCAGCAGCTTGGCGGACCTACCGGCGGGAGAGACCCAGTACTTC. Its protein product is CASSLADLPAGETQYF. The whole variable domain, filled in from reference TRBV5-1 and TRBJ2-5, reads KAGVTQTPRYLIKTRGQQVTLSCSPISGHRSVSWYQQTPGQGLQFLFEYFSETQRNKGNFPGRFSGRQFSNSRSEMNVSTLELGDSALYLCASSLADLPAGETQYFGPGTRLLVL.

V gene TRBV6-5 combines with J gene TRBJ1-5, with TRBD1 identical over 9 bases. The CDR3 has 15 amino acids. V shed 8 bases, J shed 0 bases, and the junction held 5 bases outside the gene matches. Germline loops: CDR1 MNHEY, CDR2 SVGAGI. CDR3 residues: CASSGQGYSNQPQHF. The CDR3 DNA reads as TGTGCCAGCTCGGGACAGGGATATAGCAATCAGCCCCAGCATTTT.

The CDR3 sequence is CASSLSRGTDNSPLHF. CDR3 DNA: TGTGCCAGTAGTCTGTCTCGGGGGACAGATAATTCACCCCTCCACTTT. The rearrangement uses TRBV19 and TRBJ1-6; 7 positions agree with TRBD1. The CDR3 is 16 residues long. The germline CDR1 and CDR2 sequences are LNHDA and SQIVND (reference sequence). Germline trimming cut 5 bases from V and 5 bases from J; bases unmatched to any gene: 9.

The CDR3 here is CASIASGGAGEQFF. CDR3 in DNA: TGTGCCAGTATTGCTAGCGGGGGGGCCGGGGAGCAGTTCTTC. The rearrangement links TRBV19 to TRBJ2-1, with 12 bases fitting TRBD2. V dropped 7 bases and J dropped 10; count of bases not matched to a gene: 8. CDR1 LNHDA and CDR2 SQIVND come from the germline V gene (reference sequence). This CDR3 contains 14 residues.

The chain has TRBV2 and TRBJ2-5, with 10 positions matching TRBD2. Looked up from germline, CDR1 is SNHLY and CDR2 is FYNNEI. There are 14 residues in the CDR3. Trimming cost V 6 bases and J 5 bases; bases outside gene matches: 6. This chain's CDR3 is CASSQRTSGETQYF. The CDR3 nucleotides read TGTGCCAGCAGCCAGCGGACTAGCGGCGAGACCCAGTACTTC.

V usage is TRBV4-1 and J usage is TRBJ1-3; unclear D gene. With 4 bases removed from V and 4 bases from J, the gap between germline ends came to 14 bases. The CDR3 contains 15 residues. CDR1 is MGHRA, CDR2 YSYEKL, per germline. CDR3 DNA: TGCGCCAGCAGCCTCACGAGTGCTGCAGGAAACACCATATATTTT. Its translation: CASSLTSAAGNTIYF.

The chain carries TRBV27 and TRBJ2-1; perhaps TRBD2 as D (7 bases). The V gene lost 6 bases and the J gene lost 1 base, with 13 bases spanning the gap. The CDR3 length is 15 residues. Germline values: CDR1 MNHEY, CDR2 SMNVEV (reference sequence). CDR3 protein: CASRRGAVSYNEQFF. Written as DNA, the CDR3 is TGTGCCAGCAGACGGGGGGCCGTTTCCTACAATGAGCAGTTCTTC.

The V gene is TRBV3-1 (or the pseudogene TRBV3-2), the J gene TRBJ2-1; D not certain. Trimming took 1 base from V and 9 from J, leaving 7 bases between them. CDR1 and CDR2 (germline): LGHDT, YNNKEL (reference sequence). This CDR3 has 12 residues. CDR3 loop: CASSQGGGEQFF. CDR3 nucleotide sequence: TGTGCCAGCAGCCAAGGAGGCGGTGAGCAGTTCTTC.

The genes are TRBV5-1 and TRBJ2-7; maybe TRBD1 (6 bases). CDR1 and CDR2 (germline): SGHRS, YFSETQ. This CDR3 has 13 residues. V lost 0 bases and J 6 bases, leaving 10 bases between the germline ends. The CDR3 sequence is CASSLGQDREQYF. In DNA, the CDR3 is TGCGCCAGCAGCTTGGGACAGGATCGCGAGCAGTACTTC. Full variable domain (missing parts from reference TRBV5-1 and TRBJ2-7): KAGVTQTPRYLIKTRGQQVTLSCSPISGHRSVSWYQQTPGQGLQFLFEYFSETQRNKGNFPGRFSGRQFSNSRSEMNVSTLELGDSALYLCASSLGQDREQYFGPGTRLTVT.

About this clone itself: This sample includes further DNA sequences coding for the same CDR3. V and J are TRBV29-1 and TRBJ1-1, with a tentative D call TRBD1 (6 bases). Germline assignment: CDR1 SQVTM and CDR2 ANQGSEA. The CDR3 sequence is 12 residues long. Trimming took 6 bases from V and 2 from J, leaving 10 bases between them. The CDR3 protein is CSVGQLNTEAFF. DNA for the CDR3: TGCAGCGTAGGACAGTTAAACACTGAAGCTTTCTTT. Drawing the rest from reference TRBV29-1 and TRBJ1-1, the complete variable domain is SAVISQKPSRDICQRGTSLTIQCQVDSQVTMMFWYRQQPGQSLTLIATANQGSEATYESGFVIDKFPISRPNLTFSTLTVSNMSPEDSSIYLCSVGQLNTEAFFGQGTRLTVV.

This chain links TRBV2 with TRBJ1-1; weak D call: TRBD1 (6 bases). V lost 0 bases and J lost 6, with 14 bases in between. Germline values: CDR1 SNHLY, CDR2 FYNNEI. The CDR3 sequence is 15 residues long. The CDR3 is CASSEATGPLAEAFF. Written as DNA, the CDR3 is TGTGCCAGCAGTGAAGCGACAGGTCCCCTTGCTGAAGCTTTCTTT. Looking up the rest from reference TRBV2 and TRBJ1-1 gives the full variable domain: EPEVTQTPSHQVTQMGQEVILRCVPISNHLYFYWYRQILGQKVEFLVSFYNNEISEKSEIFDDQFSVERPDGSNFTLKIRSTKLEDSAMYFCASSEATGPLAEAFFGQGTRLTVV.

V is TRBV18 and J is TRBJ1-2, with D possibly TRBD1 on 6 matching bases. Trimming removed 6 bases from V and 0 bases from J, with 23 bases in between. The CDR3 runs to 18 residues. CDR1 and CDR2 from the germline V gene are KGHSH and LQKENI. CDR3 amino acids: CASSALAGQGITNYGYTF. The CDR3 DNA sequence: TGTGCCAGCTCCGCTCTCGCGGGCCAGGGGATTACTAACTATGGCTACACCTTC.

DNA of the CDR3: TGTGCCAGCAGCGCAGACAGGGACACCAATCAGCCCCAGCATTTT. Its protein product is CASSADRDTNQPQHF. The V and J genes are TRBV5-4 and TRBJ1-5; 7 positions match TRBD1. V was clipped by 4 bases and J by 3 bases; unmatched bases: 7. Germline V gene data show CDR1 as SGHNT and CDR2 as YYREEE (reference sequence). The CDR3 runs to 15 residues.

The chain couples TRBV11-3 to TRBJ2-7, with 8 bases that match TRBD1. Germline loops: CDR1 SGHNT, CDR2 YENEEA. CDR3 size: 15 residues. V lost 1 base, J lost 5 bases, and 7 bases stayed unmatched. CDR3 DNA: TGTGCCAGCAGCTTAGGTGCAGGGGGCTACGACGAGCAGTACTTC. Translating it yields CASSLGAGGYDEQYF.

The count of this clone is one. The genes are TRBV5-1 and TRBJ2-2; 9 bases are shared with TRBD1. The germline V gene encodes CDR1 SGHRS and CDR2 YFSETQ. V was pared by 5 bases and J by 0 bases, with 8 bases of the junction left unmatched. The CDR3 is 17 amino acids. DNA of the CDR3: TGCGCCAGCAGACTACAGGGGGCCGCAGCGAACACCGGGGAGCTGTTTTTT. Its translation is CASRLQGAAANTGELFF.

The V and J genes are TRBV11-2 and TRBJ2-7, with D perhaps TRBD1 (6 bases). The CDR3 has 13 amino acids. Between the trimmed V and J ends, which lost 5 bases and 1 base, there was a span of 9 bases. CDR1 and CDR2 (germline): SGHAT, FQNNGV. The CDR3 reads CASSRDKSYEQYF. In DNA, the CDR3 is TGTGCCAGCAGCAGGGACAAATCCTACGAGCAGTACTTC.

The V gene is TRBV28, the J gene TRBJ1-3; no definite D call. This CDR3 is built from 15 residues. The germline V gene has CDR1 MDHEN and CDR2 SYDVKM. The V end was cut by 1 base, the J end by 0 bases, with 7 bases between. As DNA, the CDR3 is TGTGCCAGCAGTTTATTAGCCCGCTCTGGAAACACCATATATTTT. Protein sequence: CASSLLARSGNTIYF.

CDR3 sequence reads: CASSGGQVFDEQFF. The CDR3 region has the DNA TGTGCCAGCAGCGGTGGACAGGTATTTGATGAGCAGTTCTTC. The V gene is TRBV5-4, the J gene TRBJ2-1, with 7 bases aligning to TRBD1. V was clipped by 4 bases and J by 8 bases; unmatched bases: 9. Germline V lookup: CDR1 SGHNT, CDR2 YYREEE (reference sequence). The CDR3 loop spans 14 amino acids.

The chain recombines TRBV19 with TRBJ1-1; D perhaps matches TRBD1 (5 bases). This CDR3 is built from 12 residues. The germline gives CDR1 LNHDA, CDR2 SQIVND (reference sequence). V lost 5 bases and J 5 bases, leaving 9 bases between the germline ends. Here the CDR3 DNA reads TGTGCCAGTAGTGGGACTGGGACTGAAGCTTTCTTT. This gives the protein CASSGTGTEAFF.

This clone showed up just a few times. In DNA form, the CDR3 reads TGTGCCAGCAGTGAAGAGGGGACAGGGACCCGATCGGCTTTCTTT. Amino acids: CASSEEGTGTRSAFF. The chain couples TRBV6-1 to TRBJ1-1; 9 bases are a match to TRBD1. The V and J ends lost 1 base and 11 bases, in that order; junction bases with no gene match: 11. The CDR3 totals 15 residues. CDR1 MNHNS and CDR2 SASEGT come from the germline V gene.

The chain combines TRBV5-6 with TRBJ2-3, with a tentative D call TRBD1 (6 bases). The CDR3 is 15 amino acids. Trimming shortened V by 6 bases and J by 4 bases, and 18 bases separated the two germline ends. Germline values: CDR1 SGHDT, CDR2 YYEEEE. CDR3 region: CASTIITGSADTQYF. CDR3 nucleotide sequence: TGTGCCAGCACTATTATAACAGGGAGCGCAGATACGCAGTATTTT.

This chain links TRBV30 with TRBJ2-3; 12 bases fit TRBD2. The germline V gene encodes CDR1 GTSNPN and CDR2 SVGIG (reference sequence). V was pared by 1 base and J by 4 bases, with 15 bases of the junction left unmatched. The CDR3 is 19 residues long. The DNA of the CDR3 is TGTGCCTGGAGTGCCGTCACATTTTCTAGCGGGAGGGCCTCAGATACGCAGTATTTT. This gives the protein CAWSAVTFSSGRASDTQYF.

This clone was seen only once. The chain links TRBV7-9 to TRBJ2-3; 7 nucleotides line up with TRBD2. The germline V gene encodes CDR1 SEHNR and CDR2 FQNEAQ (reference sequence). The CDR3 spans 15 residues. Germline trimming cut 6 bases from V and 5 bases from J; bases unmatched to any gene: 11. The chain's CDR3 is CASSSPAGVRDTQYF. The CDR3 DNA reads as TGTGCCAGCAGTTCCCCGGCGGGAGTGAGAGATACGCAGTATTTT.

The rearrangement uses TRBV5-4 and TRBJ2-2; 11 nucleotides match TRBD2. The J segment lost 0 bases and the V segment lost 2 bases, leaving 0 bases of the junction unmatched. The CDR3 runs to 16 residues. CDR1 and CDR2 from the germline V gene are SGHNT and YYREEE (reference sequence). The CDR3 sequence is CASSFSGGANTGELFF. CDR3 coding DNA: TGTGCCAGCAGCTTTAGCGGGGGGGCGAACACCGGGGAGCTGTTTTTT.